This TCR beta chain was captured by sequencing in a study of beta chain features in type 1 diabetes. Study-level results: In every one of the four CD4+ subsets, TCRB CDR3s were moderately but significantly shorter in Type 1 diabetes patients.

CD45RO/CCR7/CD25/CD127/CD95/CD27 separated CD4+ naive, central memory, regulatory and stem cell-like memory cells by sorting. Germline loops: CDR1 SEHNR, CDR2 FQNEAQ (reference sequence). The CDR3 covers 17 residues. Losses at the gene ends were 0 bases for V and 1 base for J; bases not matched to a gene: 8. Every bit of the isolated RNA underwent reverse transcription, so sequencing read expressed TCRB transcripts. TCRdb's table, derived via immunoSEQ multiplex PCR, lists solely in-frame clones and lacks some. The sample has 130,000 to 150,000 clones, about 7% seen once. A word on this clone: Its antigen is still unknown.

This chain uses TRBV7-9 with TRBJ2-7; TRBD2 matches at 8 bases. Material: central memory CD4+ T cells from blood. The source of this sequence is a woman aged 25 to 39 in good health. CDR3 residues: CASSLAPRLAGSYEQYF. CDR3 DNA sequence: TGTGCCAGCAGCTTAGCTCCACGGCTAGCGGGTTCCTACGAGCAGTACTTC.